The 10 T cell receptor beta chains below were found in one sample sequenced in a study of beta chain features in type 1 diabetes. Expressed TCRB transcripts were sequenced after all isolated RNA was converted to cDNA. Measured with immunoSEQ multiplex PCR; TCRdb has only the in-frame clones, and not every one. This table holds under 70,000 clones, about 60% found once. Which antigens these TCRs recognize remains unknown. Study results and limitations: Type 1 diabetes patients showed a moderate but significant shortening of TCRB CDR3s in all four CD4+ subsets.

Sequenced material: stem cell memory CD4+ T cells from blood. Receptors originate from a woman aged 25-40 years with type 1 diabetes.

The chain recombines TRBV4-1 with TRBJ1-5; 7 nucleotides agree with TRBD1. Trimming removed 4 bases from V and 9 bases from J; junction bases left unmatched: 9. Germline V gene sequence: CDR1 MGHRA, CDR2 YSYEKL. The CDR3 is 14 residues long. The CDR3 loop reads CASSLRQGLRPQHF. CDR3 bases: TGCGCCAGCAGCCTCAGACAGGGTTTGAGGCCCCAGCATTTT.

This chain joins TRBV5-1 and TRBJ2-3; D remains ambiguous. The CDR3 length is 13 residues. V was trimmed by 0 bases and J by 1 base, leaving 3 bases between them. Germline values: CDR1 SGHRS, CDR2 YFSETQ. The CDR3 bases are TGCGCCAGCAGCTTGGTCGGCACAGATACGCAGTATTTT. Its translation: CASSLVGTDTQYF.

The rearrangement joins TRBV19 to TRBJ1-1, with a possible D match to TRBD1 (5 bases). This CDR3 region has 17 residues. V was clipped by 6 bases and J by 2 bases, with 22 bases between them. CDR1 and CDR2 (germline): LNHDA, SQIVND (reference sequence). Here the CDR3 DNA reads TGTGCCAGTAGATTCTATCGGGACTCTTCGACAAACACTGAAGCTTTCTTT. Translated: CASRFYRDSSTNTEAFF.

This chain's CDR3 is CASSPGGRNTEAFF. The CDR3 DNA reads TGTGCCAGTAGTCCAGGGGGGAGAAACACTGAAGCTTTCTTT. The chain links TRBV19 to TRBJ1-1; 7 bases fit TRBD1. The V segment lost 5 bases and the J segment 2 bases; nucleotides outside the gene matches: 5. The CDR3 extends over 14 amino acids. Germline lookup yields CDR1 LNHDA and CDR2 SQIVND (reference sequence).

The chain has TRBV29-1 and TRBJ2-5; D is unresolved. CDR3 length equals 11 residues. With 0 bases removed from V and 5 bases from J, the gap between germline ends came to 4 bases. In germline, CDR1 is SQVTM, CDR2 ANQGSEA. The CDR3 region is CSVEDPETQYF. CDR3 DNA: TGCAGCGTTGAAGATCCGGAGACCCAGTACTTC.

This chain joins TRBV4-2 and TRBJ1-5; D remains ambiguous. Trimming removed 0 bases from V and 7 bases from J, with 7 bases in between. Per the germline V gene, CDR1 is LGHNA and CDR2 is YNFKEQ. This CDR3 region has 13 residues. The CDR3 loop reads CASSQDPRQPQHF. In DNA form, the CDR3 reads TGTGCCAGCAGCCAAGATCCTCGGCAGCCCCAGCATTTT.

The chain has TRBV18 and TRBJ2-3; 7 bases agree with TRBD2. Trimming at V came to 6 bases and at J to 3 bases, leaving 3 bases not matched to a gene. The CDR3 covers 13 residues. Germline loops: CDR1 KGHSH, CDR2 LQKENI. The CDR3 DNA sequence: TGTGCCAGCTCCGCGGGAGCAACAGATACGCAGTATTTT. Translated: CASSAGATDTQYF.

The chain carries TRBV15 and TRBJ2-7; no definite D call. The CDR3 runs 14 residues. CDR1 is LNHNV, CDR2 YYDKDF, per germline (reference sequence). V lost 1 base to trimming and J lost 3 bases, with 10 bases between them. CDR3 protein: CATSRGLQNYEQYF. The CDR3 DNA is TGTGCCACCAGCAGAGGCCTACAGAACTACGAGCAGTACTTC.

The CDR3: CSGGGLGGSGELFF. The DNA of the CDR3 is TGCAGCGGGGGTGGGCTAGGAGGCTCCGGGGAGCTGTTTTTT. The J gene is TRBJ2-2, the V gene TRBV29-1, with D possibly matching TRBD2 (5 bases). CDR3 size: 14 residues. Germline-derived CDR1 and CDR2 are SQVTM and ANQGSEA. Trimming shortened V by 7 bases and J by 6 bases, and 18 bases separated the two germline ends.

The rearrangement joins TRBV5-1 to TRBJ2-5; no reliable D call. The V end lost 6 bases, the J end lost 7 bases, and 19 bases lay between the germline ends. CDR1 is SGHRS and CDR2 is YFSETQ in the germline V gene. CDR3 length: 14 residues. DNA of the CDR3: TGCGCCAGCACCTCTCGTTCTGACTCGGGGACCCAGTACTTC. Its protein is CASTSRSDSGTQYF.